Presented here are 26 T cell receptor beta chains from one specimen sequenced in a study of OX40 agonist ivuxolimab in advanced cancers. The table came from immunoSEQ multiplex PCR; TCRdb's copy has only in-frame clones and leaves some out. The sample has tens of thousands of clones, 70% to 90% seen once. The material sequenced was CD4+ or CD8+ T cells sorted from blood, taken in a trial of the OX40 agonist ivuxolimab. These receptors all come from an adult with an advanced solid tumor such as melanoma, head and neck, liver or kidney cancer.

The V gene is TRBV28, the J gene TRBJ1-3, with 7 positions matching TRBD1. V lost 5 bases to trimming and J lost 4 bases; unmatched junction nucleotides: 8. Germline V gene sequence: CDR1 MDHEN, CDR2 SYDVKM. The CDR3 totals 15 residues. CDR3 amino acids: CASSKARGFGNTIYF. The CDR3 DNA reads as TGTGCCAGCAGTAAGGCCAGGGGGTTCGGAAACACCATATATTTT. The whole variable domain, filled in from reference TRBV28 and TRBJ1-3, reads DVKVTQSSRYLVKRTGEKVFLECVQDMDHENMFWYRQDPGLGLRLIYFSYDVKMKEKGDIPEGYSVSREKKERFSLILESASTNQTSMYLCASSKARGFGNTIYFGEGSWLTVV.

J is TRBJ1-5 and V is TRBV30; D is uncertain. CDR1 is GTSNPN and CDR2 is SVGIG in the germline V gene (reference sequence). The CDR3 length is 14 residues. V was trimmed by 4 bases and J by 0 bases, leaving 10 bases between them. The CDR3 DNA is TGTGCCTGGAAGGTGGCCGGTAGCAATCAGCCCCAGCATTTT. As protein: CAWKVAGSNQPQHF.

This chain's CDR3 is CASSLSYWGSPLHF. The CDR3 coding sequence is TGTGCCAGCAGTTTATCGTATTGGGGGTCACCCCTCCACTTT. The V and J genes are TRBV27 and TRBJ1-6; D is perhaps TRBD1 (5 bases). Between the trimmed V and J ends, which lost 0 bases and 10 bases, there was a span of 10 bases. The CDR3 spans 14 residues. Germline V gene lookup returns CDR1 MNHEY and CDR2 SMNVEV (reference sequence).

CDR3 nucleotide sequence: TGCGCCAGCAGTGAGCCCGGGAGGGCCCCCCACGAGCAGTACTTC. Encoded protein: CASSEPGRAPHEQYF. The V gene is TRBV10-2, the J gene TRBJ2-7; 8 nucleotides agree with TRBD2. This CDR3 contains 15 residues. From germline, CDR1 is WSHSY and CDR2 SAAADI. Losses at the gene ends were 2 bases for V and 5 bases for J; bases not matched to a gene: 8.

The chain recombines TRBV7-3 with TRBJ2-6; D unresolved. The CDR3 consists of 15 residues. Trimming shortened V by 5 bases and J by 4 bases, and 12 bases separated the two germline ends. The germline V gene has CDR1 SGHTA and CDR2 FQGTGA. The CDR3 nucleotides are TGTGCCAGCAGCCTCCCGGGTTCCGGGGCCAACGTCCTGACTTTC. It yields the protein CASSLPGSGANVLTF.

The chain couples TRBV7-2 to TRBJ1-6; 8 positions agree with TRBD1. CDR3 size: 18 residues. V lost 1 base and J lost 10; bases outside the gene matches: 15. Germline CDR1 reads SGHTA; CDR2 reads FQGNSA. The CDR3 region has the DNA TGTGCCAGCAGCTTAGATCCCCCTGGCCGGACAGGGTCCTCACCCCTCCACTTT. It is translated as CASSLDPPGRTGSSPLHF.

The chain combines TRBV6-5 with TRBJ2-3; TRBD1 is a possible D gene (6 bases). CDR1 and CDR2 (germline): MNHEY, SVGAGI. CDR3 length: 13 residues. V was shortened by 1 base and J by 4 bases, with 6 bases between the two germline ends. The CDR3 coding sequence is TGTGCCAGCAGTTACTACAGGGCAGATACGCAGTATTTT. As protein: CASSYYRADTQYF.

This clone was picked up one time. One end of the junction varies from germline; a read error may be responsible. The DNA of the CDR3 is TGCGCCAGCAGCCAAGATCGACAGGGAATGATCTTC. This translates into CASSQDRQGMIF. The gene calls are TRBV5-1 and TRBJ1-2; TRBD1 matches 7 bases. Germline CDR1 reads SGHRS; CDR2 reads YFSETQ. The CDR3 consists of 12 residues.

The genes are TRBV7-8 and TRBJ1-2, with 7 positions matching TRBD1. The CDR3 is 15 residues long. From germline, CDR1 is SGHVS and CDR2 FQNEAQ. Trimming cost V 5 bases and J 7 bases; bases outside gene matches: 13. Here the CDR3 reads CASSPRPETGLGYTF. The CDR3 DNA is TGTGCCAGCAGCCCTCGACCGGAGACAGGGCTTGGCTACACCTTC.

This clone was seen a single time. V gene TRBV29-1 combines with J gene TRBJ2-5; D call uncertain. The CDR3 extends over 13 amino acids. The germline V and J ends were trimmed by 6 bases and 0 bases, with 11 bases remaining between them. Germline V gene sequence: CDR1 SQVTM, CDR2 ANQGSEA. In DNA, the CDR3 is TGCAGCGTCTTCGACACATACCAAGAGACCCAGTACTTC. Its translation is CSVFDTYQETQYF.

This chain uses TRBV5-1 with TRBJ1-2; 7 nucleotides agree with TRBD1. The CDR3 is 15 residues long. CDR1 SGHRS and CDR2 YFSETQ come from the germline V gene. Unmatched junction bases numbered 8, after V lost 3 bases and J lost 3 bases. The DNA for the CDR3 is TGCGCCAGCAGCTGGGGGACAGCCGCAGACTATGGCTACACCTTC. It is translated as CASSWGTAADYGYTF.

This clone was counted once. The J gene is TRBJ2-3, the V gene TRBV6-4; 7 nucleotides match TRBD2. This CDR3 spans 18 amino acids. From germline, CDR1 is MRHNA and CDR2 SNTAGT. The junction had 16 bases not matched to a gene; V was cut back by 4 bases and J by 3 bases. CDR3 bases: TGTGCCAGCAGTGGGAGGGAGGGGTCCCTGTTGAGTACAGATACGCAGTATTTT. The encoded protein is CASSGREGSLLSTDTQYF.

The J gene is TRBJ2-5, the V gene TRBV7-8, with D uncertain. The CDR3 is 11 amino acids. Trimming left V 5 bases short and J 1 base short, with 2 bases between. Germline V gene data show CDR1 as SGHVS and CDR2 as FQNEAQ. The CDR3, as DNA: TGTGCCAGCAGCATCCAAGAGACCCAGTACTTC. It codes for CASSIQETQYF.

J is TRBJ2-7 and V is TRBV19, with 7 positions matching TRBD2. With V trimmed by 5 bases and J by 2 bases, 3 bases remained unmatched. The germline V gene encodes CDR1 LNHDA and CDR2 SQIVND (reference sequence). This CDR3 region has 13 residues. The CDR3 protein is CASSPGTTYEQYF. The DNA for the CDR3 is TGTGCCAGTAGTCCCGGGACTACCTACGAGCAGTACTTC.

J is TRBJ1-1 and V is TRBV18; 7 positions match TRBD1. Trimming took 3 bases from V and 3 from J; bases not matched to a gene: 10. Germline values: CDR1 KGHSH, CDR2 LQKENI. The CDR3 contains 16 residues. CDR3 nucleotides: TGTGCCAGCTCACCCGGACAGGATCGAGGTCACACTGAAGCTTTCTTT. Encoded protein: CASSPGQDRGHTEAFF.

Written as DNA, the CDR3 is TGCGCCAGCAGCTTGGCCTTCACGGGAGTGGAAACAGATACGCAGTATTTT. It yields the protein CASSLAFTGVETDTQYF. The chain carries TRBV5-1 and TRBJ2-3; possibly TRBD2 for D (6 bases). Germline V gives CDR1 SGHRS, CDR2 YFSETQ. Trimming took 0 bases from V and 3 from J, leaving 17 bases between them. CDR3 length: 17 residues.

Comments on this clone: It is unclear where the CDR3 begins or ends on the DNA, so no DNA is shown, and the CDR3 is as TCRdb lists it. The chain employs TRBV19 and TRBJ1-3. Ends included, the CDR3 has 17 residues. CDR1 and CDR2 (germline): LNHDA, SQIVND (reference sequence). The CDR3 loop is CASSIFLPAYSGNTIYF.

The chain recombines TRBV25-1 with TRBJ1-1; tentatively, D is TRBD1 (5 bases). The CDR3 is 14 residues long. The germline V gene encodes CDR1 MGHDK and CDR2 SYGVNS. V gave up 5 bases and J gave up 6 bases, with 16 bases separating them. CDR3 protein: CASSSSGTFAEAFF. The DNA for the CDR3 is TGTGCCAGCAGTAGCTCGGGGACCTTCGCTGAAGCTTTCTTT.

The chain links TRBV2 to TRBJ1-1, with D tentatively TRBD1 (5 bases). Germline assignment: CDR1 SNHLY and CDR2 FYNNEI. The CDR3 contains 14 residues. V lost 3 bases to trimming and J lost 4 bases, with 12 bases between them. CDR3 loop: CASSDAGAGTEAFF. Written as DNA, the CDR3 is TGTGCCAGCAGTGATGCCGGGGCTGGCACTGAAGCTTTCTTT.

The gene calls are TRBV19 and TRBJ1-1, with D perhaps TRBD1 (5 bases). Trimming cost V 0 bases and J 4 bases, with 12 bases left between them. The CDR3 has 15 residues. Germline V lookup: CDR1 LNHDA, CDR2 SQIVND (reference sequence). The CDR3 region has the DNA TGTGCCAGTAGTATAGAGGGGGGAGTGATCACTGAAGCTTTCTTT. It codes for CASSIEGGVITEAFF.

The rearrangement joins TRBV6-6 to TRBJ2-1; D is ambiguous. Trimming shortened V by 5 bases and J by 6 bases, and 2 bases separated the two germline ends. This CDR3 comprises 10 residues. The germline V gene encodes CDR1 MNHNY and CDR2 SVGAGI (reference sequence). CDR3 sequence: CASSANEQFF. CDR3 in DNA: TGTGCCAGCAGTGCCAATGAGCAGTTCTTC.

The V gene is TRBV5-1, the J gene TRBJ2-7, with TRBD2 as a possible D gene (6 bases). The CDR3 is 15 amino acids. The V end was cut by 3 bases, the J end by 5 bases, with 18 bases between. CDR1 is SGHRS and CDR2 is YFSETQ in the germline V gene. CDR3 region: CASSWAGLGVDEQYF. Written as DNA, the CDR3 is TGCGCCAGCAGCTGGGCGGGGCTGGGTGTCGACGAGCAGTACTTC.

The rearrangement links TRBV6-1 to TRBJ2-7; 12 bases fit TRBD2. The germline CDR1 and CDR2 sequences are MNHNS and SASEGT. This CDR3 is built from 14 residues. The V gene end was trimmed by 5 bases and the J gene end by 5 bases; junction bases not matched to a gene: 4. The CDR3 reads CASSTSGGSDEQYF. CDR3 sequence (DNA): TGTGCCAGCAGTACTAGCGGGGGGTCCGACGAGCAGTACTTC.

This chain links TRBV18 with TRBJ1-1, with D uncertain. The V end was cut by 6 bases, the J end by 4 bases, with 15 bases between. The CDR3 length is 14 residues. CDR1 KGHSH and CDR2 LQKENI come from the germline V gene. Here the CDR3 reads CASSQIQSSTEAFF. The CDR3 region has the DNA TGTGCCAGCTCTCAAATACAGTCGAGCACTGAAGCTTTCTTT.

The chain couples TRBV7-6 to TRBJ1-1; D is undetermined. In germline, CDR1 is SGHVS, CDR2 FNYEAQ. V was shortened by 4 bases and J by 0 bases, with 6 bases between the two germline ends. The CDR3 contains 13 residues. The CDR3 region has the DNA TGTGCCAGCAGCTCGACGGTGAACACTGAAGCTTTCTTT. It is translated as CASSSTVNTEAFF.

This rearrangement joins TRBV11-2 to TRBJ1-2; D is perhaps TRBD1 (5 bases). V lost 5 bases to trimming and J lost 3 bases, with 13 bases between them. The V gene's germline CDR1 is SGHAT and CDR2 FQNNGV. The CDR3 extends over 14 amino acids. Here the CDR3 DNA reads TGTGCCAGCAGCCGCCCGGGAGGGGACTATGGCTACACCTTC. Translating it yields CASSRPGGDYGYTF.